The clone carrying this T cell receptor beta chain was observed once. What it binds is not known. These data belong to a study of T cell responses to AZD1222 COVID-19 vaccine. CDR1 is MNHEY and CDR2 is SVGEGT in the germline V gene. V lost 2 bases, J lost 9 bases, and 23 bases lay in between. CDR3 size: 17 residues. Notes on the study in general: Spike regions recognized by vaccine-associated CD4 TCRs spanned the protein, led by 160-218 and 743-854. Two AZD1222 administrations were followed by greater Spike-specific TCR breadth and depth. Clonal diversity was possibly underestimated, and the donors were mostly white British, with more females.

Sequencing used immunoSEQ multiplex PCR; TCRdb keeps in-frame clones, though not all of them. The table lists some 180,000 clones, 70% to 90% of them singletons. The source of this sequence is an adult in good health. The sample was peripheral blood, taken on day 0 of AZD1222 vaccination. This chain joins TRBV6-2 or TRBV6-3 and TRBJ1-5; D possibly corresponds to TRBD1 (5 bases). The CDR3 region is CASSYEDSHTLRGPQHF. CDR3 coding DNA: TGTGCCAGCAGTTACGAAGACAGTCACACCCTCCGAGGGCCCCAGCATTTT.